This record covers a single T cell receptor (beta chain). Its antigen is as yet unknown. UMI-labeled 5' RACE TRB cDNA libraries were prepared from the cells. Following a re-call of the 5' RACE reads, TCRdb has one entry per CDR3 protein and lacks DNA. Across approximately 60,000 distinct CDR3 sequences, the top ten clones capture about a quarter of the sample. CDR3 length equals 15 residues. Germline CDR1 SEHNR, CDR2 FQNEAQ (reference sequence). This specimen comes from a study of CXCR3-negative and CXCR3-positive naive CD8 T cells. Notes on the study in general: Relative to memory CD8+ cells, whose diversity was much lower, both naive subsets had comparably high diversity. From TRB CDR3 properties, TCR strength was inferred; surface CD5 did not differ between naive subsets. TRBV-TRBJ usage was alike in naive CXCR3-negative and CXCR3-positive cells but differed in memory cells.

The chain has TRBV7-9 and TRBJ1-1; TCRdb proposes TRBD1, but this gene call is untestable without DNA. The receptor was isolated from a human donor in good health. Some clones in this sample may be carry-over from other donors' samples. The sequenced material came from memory CD8+ T cells from blood. The CDR3 sequence: CASSLADSMNTEAFF.